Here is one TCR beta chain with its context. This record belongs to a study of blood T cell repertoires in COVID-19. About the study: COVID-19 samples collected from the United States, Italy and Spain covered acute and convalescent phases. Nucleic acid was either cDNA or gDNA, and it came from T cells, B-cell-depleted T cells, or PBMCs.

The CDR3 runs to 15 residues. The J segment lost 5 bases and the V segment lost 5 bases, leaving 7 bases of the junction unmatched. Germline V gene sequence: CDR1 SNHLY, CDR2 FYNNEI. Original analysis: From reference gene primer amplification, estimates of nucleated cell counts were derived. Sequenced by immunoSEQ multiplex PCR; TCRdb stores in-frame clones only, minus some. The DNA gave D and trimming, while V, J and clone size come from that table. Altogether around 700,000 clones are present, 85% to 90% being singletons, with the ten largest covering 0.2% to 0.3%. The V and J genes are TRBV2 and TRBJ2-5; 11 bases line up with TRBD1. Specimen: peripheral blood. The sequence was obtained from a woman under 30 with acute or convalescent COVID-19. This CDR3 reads CASSRDRGDWETQYF. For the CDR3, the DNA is TGTGCCAGCAGTCGGGACAGGGGGGATTGGGAGACCCAGTACTTC. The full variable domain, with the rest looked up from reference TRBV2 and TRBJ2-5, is EPEVTQTPSHQVTQMGQEVILRCVPISNHLYFYWYRQILGQKVEFLVSFYNNEISEKSEIFDDQFSVERPDGSNFTLKIRSTKLEDSAMYFCASSRDRGDWETQYFGPGTRLLVL.